A selection of T cell receptor beta chains follows, all from one sample in a study of T cells in Graves' hyperthyroidism and ophthalmopathy. Via MiXCR, TCRdb re-called the multiplex PCR reads, giving one row per CDR3 protein. The data show fewer than 750,000 distinct CDR3 sequences, with 13% to 15% seen just once and around an eighth held by the top ten. The sample was blood. These TCRs come from a woman between 50 and 59 years old with Graves' ophthalmopathy. The CDR3 runs from the conserved cysteine through the conserved F or W. D genes are given only for firm matches. The size field is filled for only some rows; it gives once, few, many or a size class.

v_gene: TRBV7-9; abundance: many; d_gene: TRBD1; j_gene: TRBJ2-1; CDR3nt: TGTGCCAGCAGCCCCTATTCCGGGACAGGGCCCAATGAGCAGTTCTTC; CDR3aa: CASSPYSGTGPNEQFF
v_gene: TRBV11-2; abundance: many; d_gene: TRBD2; j_gene: TRBJ2-4; CDR3nt: TGTGCCAGCAGCTCCCCCTCGACTAGCCTGCGAAACATTCAGTACTTC; CDR3aa: CASSSPSTSLRNIQYF
v_gene: TRBV19; abundance: few; d_gene: TRBD2; j_gene: TRBJ2-1; CDR3nt: TGTGCCAGTAGAGGCGGGAGGAATGAGCAGTTCTTC; CDR3aa: CASRGGRNEQFF
v_gene: TRBV5-1; abundance: -; d_gene: TRBD1; j_gene: TRBJ2-1; CDR3nt: TGCGCCAGCAGCTTGGCCGGGACAGGGATAGGTGATGAGCAGTTCTTC; CDR3aa: CASSLAGTGIGDEQFF
v_gene: TRBV24-1; abundance: few; d_gene: TRBD2; j_gene: TRBJ2-1; CDR3nt: TGTGCCACCAGTGACAGACTAGCGGGACGACAAAATGAGCAGTTCTTC; CDR3aa: CATSDRLAGRQNEQFF
v_gene: TRBV4-3; abundance: few; d_gene: -; j_gene: TRBJ1-2; CDR3nt: TGCGCCAGCAGCCAGAGCCTCGGACGTCGAGACTATGGCTACACCTTC; CDR3aa: CASSQSLGRRDYGYTF
v_gene: TRBV2; abundance: many; d_gene: TRBD1; j_gene: TRBJ1-1; CDR3nt: TGTGCCAGCACCTTGACAGACAGGGGCCCTGAAGCTTTCTTT; CDR3aa: CASTLTDRGPEAFF
v_gene: TRBV6-1; abundance: -; d_gene: TRBD1; j_gene: TRBJ1-1; CDR3nt: TGTGCCAGCAGTGCCGGACAGGGTAAAGCTTTCTTT; CDR3aa: CASSAGQGKAFF
v_gene: TRBV7-3; abundance: few; d_gene: TRBD2; j_gene: TRBJ2-2; CDR3nt: TGTGCCAGCAGCTTAATGGCTAGCGGGACCGGGGAGCTGTTTTTT; CDR3aa: CASSLMASGTGELFF
v_gene: TRBV20-1; abundance: many; d_gene: TRBD1; j_gene: TRBJ2-7; CDR3nt: TGCAGTGCTAGGGTGGGACAGGGAAAGAGCGAGCAGTACTTC; CDR3aa: CSARVGQGKSEQYF
v_gene: TRBV5-1; abundance: many; d_gene: TRBD2; j_gene: TRBJ2-3; CDR3nt: TGCGCCAGCAGCCCAAGCGGGAGGGACCGAAGGGATACGCAGTATTTT; CDR3aa: CASSPSGRDRRDTQYF
v_gene: TRBV20-1; abundance: few; d_gene: -; j_gene: TRBJ2-7; CDR3nt: TGCAGTGCTGGGAGAGGGGGTCTCGACACCTACGAGCAGTACTTC; CDR3aa: CSAGRGGLDTYEQYF
v_gene: TRBV28; abundance: many; d_gene: -; j_gene: TRBJ2-7; CDR3nt: TGTGCCAGCAGTTTATTTGGTGTAACACCAGCGGACGAGCAGTACTTC; CDR3aa: CASSLFGVTPADEQYF
v_gene: TRBV19; abundance: -; d_gene: -; j_gene: TRBJ2-1; CDR3nt: TGTGCCAGTATCGCGGGCGGGTCGAACAATGAGCAGTTCTTC; CDR3aa: CASIAGGSNNEQFF
v_gene: TRBV28; abundance: many; d_gene: TRBD2; j_gene: TRBJ2-3; CDR3nt: TGTGCCAGCAGTTTGGGTAGCGGGAGTTTGACAGATACGCAGTATTTT; CDR3aa: CASSLGSGSLTDTQYF
v_gene: TRBV10-3; abundance: -; d_gene: -; j_gene: TRBJ1-2; CDR3nt: TGTGCCTCGACAGACAGGTCCGGCAGGTCTAACTATGGCTACACCTTC; CDR3aa: CASTDRSGRSNYGYTF